This T cell receptor (beta chain) was sequenced for a study of blood T cell repertoires in COVID-19 (TCRdb year 2020). In the study overall: The collaborator samples originated in the United States, Italy and Spain and spanned the acute and convalescent phases of COVID-19. The material from the prospective study consisted of cDNA or gDNA derived from T cells, B-cell-depleted T cells, or PBMCs. The dataset comprised deeply sampled blood TCRbeta repertoires from subjects exposed to, actively infected with, or recovered from COVID-19. The repertoires were released in a freely available public database intended as a resource for research on the immune response to SARS-CoV-2. Samples were obtained from the ongoing ImmuneRACE study (first 160 participants) and from some 1,200 subjects provided by 6 global collaborators. Nearly every sample came with metadata listing a de-identified subject ID, COVID-19 status, age in years and sex. Where available, HLA class I and class II types were taken from metadata supplied by the sample provider and were not determined by assay-based typing.

Results and caveats for the whole study, not just this receptor: Clinical and demographic metadata were provided uncurated, with the amount varying by source and participant.

Participants in the prospective study were aged about 18 to 95 years, lived in more than 20 United States geographic areas, and enrolled through a virtual design. In the prospective study, participants were assigned to cohorts based on the clinical history participants reported in a screening survey and a study questionnaire. In the prospective study, mobile phlebotomists collected whole blood, serum and a nasopharyngeal or oropharyngeal swab from each participant. Participants in the prospective study had the option to provide additional blood draws and questionnaires over a 2-month period. Blood samples from the prospective study were shipped frozen or at room temperature prior to DNA extraction. V loses 5 bases at its end and J loses 7 bases; junction bases beyond the gene matches: 7. Reading the germline V gene gives CDR1 SGHTA and CDR2 FQGNSA. The CDR3 covers 14 residues, taking in both the cysteine and the phenylalanine. Here the CDR3 DNA is all that survives: 42 bases in frame from base 1.

The immunoSEQ Assay, a bias-controlled multiplex PCR, was used to amplify TCRbeta CDR3 regions from genomic DNA. Per the original workflow: The number of nucleated cells in each sample was estimated by amplification of reference gene primers within the assay. To quantify the absolute abundance of each unique TCRbeta CDR3 rearrangement, sequence reads were collapsed and filtered. Productive Simpson clonality was computed per sample as the square root of Simpson's diversity index over productive rearrangements. TCRdb holds this immuneACCESS table with in-frame rearrangements only. Some clones are missing; in checked studies, unresolved V genes explain under half, and the rest has no known cause. V and J calls and clone size are as listed in that table; D and trimming were resolved from the DNA. Across this sample there are roughly 250,000 clones, with around 90% seen only once. The top ten clonotypes cover nearly 6.5% of the sample.

Concerning this clone itself: The antigen it recognizes is unknown. No per-base quality is available; no much larger clone lies one base away.

The rearrangement joined TRBV7-2 to TRBJ1-2, and TRBD1 matches 10 of the central bases. The source of this sequence is a woman aged 25-40 years with acute COVID-19. Sequenced material: PBMCs or T cells enriched from blood (not recorded which). The CDR3: CASSQTGGSGGYTF. The nucleotides read TGTGCCAGCAGCCAGACAGGGGGCAGTGGTGGCTACACCTTC. With all but the CDR3 taken from the reference TRBV7-2 and TRBJ1-2 genes, the full variable domain is: GAGVSQSPSNKVTEKGKDVELRCDPISGHTALYWYRQSLGQGLEFLIYFQGNSAPDKSGLPSDRFSAERTGGSVSTLTIQRTQQEDSAVYLCASSQTGGSGGYTFGSGTRLTVV.